A single sample gave rise to the 27 T cell receptor beta chains below, sequenced in a study of a mutant IDH1 vaccine in newly diagnosed glioma. The protocol was immunoSEQ multiplex PCR, while the TCRdb copy is restricted to in-frame clones and leaves out a portion. The sample contains tens of thousands of clones, 82% of which appear only once. Indicated time point: week 5, during vaccination. In every dose of vaccine, 300 ug of mutant IDH1 20-mer peptide was given alongside topical imiquimod. No antigens are known for them. The sequencing used PBMCs, collected from a glioma patient whose treatment included an IDH1 peptide vaccine. These receptors were taken from a woman in her late teens or twenties with glioma. Some clones in this sample may be carry-over from other donors' samples.

The genes are TRBV6-1 and TRBJ2-7; D is perhaps TRBD1 (6 bases). CDR3 length: 14 amino acids. The V end was cut by 2 bases, the J end by 2 bases, with 10 bases between. From germline, CDR1 is MNHNS and CDR2 SASEGT. This CDR3 is CASSEWDKTYEQYF. CDR3 DNA: TGTGCCAGCAGTGAATGGGACAAAACCTACGAGCAGTACTTC.

The chain couples TRBV2 to TRBJ1-1; perhaps TRBD1 as D (5 bases). The CDR3 consists of 19 residues. Germline CDR1 SNHLY, CDR2 FYNNEI. V gave up 1 base and J gave up 3 bases, with 24 bases separating them. The DNA of the CDR3 is TGTGCCAGCAGTGAAGTTTCCCCTTCAACCAGGGTAACAGACACTGAAGCTTTCTTT. This codes for CASSEVSPSTRVTDTEAFF.

This chain uses TRBV5-1 with TRBJ2-5, with TRBD2 identical over 9 bases. Trimming cost V 4 bases and J 5 bases; bases outside gene matches: 15. The CDR3 spans 17 residues. The germline V gene has CDR1 SGHRS and CDR2 YFSETQ. CDR3 sequence: CASSPILGGGAEETQYF. CDR3 DNA sequence: TGCGCCAGCAGCCCCATCCTTGGCGGGGGGGCCGAGGAGACCCAGTACTTC.

This clone showed up just once. This rearrangement joins TRBV19 to TRBJ1-2; D is undetermined. CDR1 LNHDA and CDR2 SQIVND come from the germline V gene (reference sequence). The V gene lost 5 bases and the J gene lost 7 bases, with 8 bases spanning the gap. The CDR3 is made up of 11 amino acids. The CDR3 region is CASSFGSGYTF. The CDR3 DNA reads as TGTGCCAGTAGTTTTGGGTCTGGCTACACCTTC. Complete variable domain (other parts from reference TRBV19 and TRBJ1-2): DGGITQSPKYLFRKEGQNVTLSCEQNLNHDAMYWYRQDPGQGLRLIYYSQIVNDFQKGDIAEGYSVSREKKESFPLTVTSAQKNPTAFYLCASSFGSGYTFGSGTRLTVV.

The chain joins TRBV5-1 to TRBJ1-2, with D unclear. The germline V gene encodes CDR1 SGHRS and CDR2 YFSETQ. The CDR3 sequence is 14 residues long. Trimming removed 0 bases at V and 5 bases at J, with 11 bases between. The DNA for the CDR3 is TGCGCCAGCAGCTTGGGGGAGGCAGCGTATGGCTACACCTTC. Amino acids: CASSLGEAAYGYTF.

This chain links TRBV7-8 with TRBJ2-7; D unclear. The V and J ends lost 5 bases and 0 bases respectively, with 14 bases between them. The CDR3 has 15 residues. Germline CDR1 is SGHVS and CDR2 is FQNEAQ. CDR3 sequence reads: CASSPDTASSYEQYF. The CDR3 nucleotides are TGTGCCAGCAGCCCAGACACAGCTAGCTCCTACGAGCAGTACTTC.

Written as DNA, the CDR3 is TGTGCCATCATGGGGAGTTTTCCCAACTATGGCTACACCTTC. Encoded protein: CAIMGSFPNYGYTF. The chain joins TRBV10-3 to TRBJ1-2; no definite D call. Looked up from germline, CDR1 is ENHRY and CDR2 is SYGVKD. The CDR3 loop spans 14 amino acids. V lost 7 bases, J lost 2 bases, and 14 bases lay in between.

The CDR3 protein is CASSLGGGVGTEAFF. The CDR3 DNA reads as TGTGCCAGCAGCCTTGGAGGGGGGGTTGGGACTGAAGCTTTCTTT. The V gene is TRBV6-5, the J gene TRBJ1-1, with D possibly TRBD1 on 6 matching bases. Germline loops: CDR1 MNHEY, CDR2 SVGAGI. Trimming shortened V by 6 bases and J by 5 bases, and 19 bases separated the two germline ends. This CDR3 has 15 residues.

The chain uses TRBV4-2 and TRBJ1-3, with D unclear. V dropped 4 bases and J dropped 4 bases, with 17 bases sitting between them. CDR3 length: 16 residues. Germline lookup yields CDR1 LGHNA and CDR2 YNFKEQ. The CDR3: CASSPLGSEPGNTIYF. In nucleotides, the CDR3 is TGTGCCAGCAGCCCCCTGGGGAGTGAGCCCGGAAACACCATATATTTT.

The chain couples TRBV4-2 to TRBJ1-5, with 9 bases aligning to TRBD1. The germline V gene encodes CDR1 LGHNA and CDR2 YNFKEQ. The CDR3 contains 15 residues. Germline trimming cut 0 bases from V and 7 bases from J; bases unmatched to any gene: 4. CDR3: CASSQDRQGGQPQHF. Written as DNA, the CDR3 is TGTGCCAGCAGCCAAGATCGACAGGGGGGACAGCCCCAGCATTTT.

CDR3 nucleotides: TGTGCCAGCAGGTCCGGGACAGGGTTATTTGGCTACACCTTC. Amino acids: CASRSGTGLFGYTF. The V and J genes are TRBV6-5 and TRBJ1-2; 9 bases are shared with TRBD1. Germline CDR1 reads MNHEY; CDR2 reads SVGAGI. There are 14 residues in the CDR3. With 6 bases clipped from V and 7 bases from J, the junction kept 9 bases outside the gene matches.

As concerns this clone: Sequence at one end of the junction differs from germline and may be a read error. The gene calls are TRBV6-6 and TRBJ2-3; D possibly corresponds to TRBD2 (5 bases). There are 14 residues in the CDR3. Germline assignment: CDR1 MNHNY and CDR2 SVGAGI (reference sequence). CDR3 sequence reads: CASSSRRSTDTQYF. The CDR3 DNA sequence: TGTGCCAGCAGTTCCCGGAGGAGCACAGACACGCAGTATTTT.

The chain has TRBV7-2 and TRBJ2-1, with 7 bases matching TRBD1. J lost 0 bases, V lost 5 bases, and 16 bases had no gene match. This CDR3 is built from 19 residues. The germline V gene encodes CDR1 SGHTA and CDR2 FQGNSA. In DNA form, the CDR3 reads TGTGCCAGCAGCCCAATGGGGCCCCGACAGGGCAGCTCCTACAATGAGCAGTTCTTC. Translated, it gives CASSPMGPRQGSSYNEQFF. Combining the CDR3 with reference TRBV7-2 and TRBJ2-1 gives the whole variable domain GAGVSQSPSNKVTEKGKDVELRCDPISGHTALYWYRQSLGQGLEFLIYFQGNSAPDKSGLPSDRFSAERTGGSVSTLTIQRTQQEDSAVYLCASSPMGPRQGSSYNEQFFGPGTRLTVL.

The chain joins TRBV9 to TRBJ1-5; tentatively, D is TRBD1 (5 bases). V was cut by 0 bases and J by 3 bases, with 10 bases left in between. Germline V gene data show CDR1 as SGDLS and CDR2 as YYNGEE. The CDR3 is 15 amino acids. The CDR3 region is CASSVGGSSNQPQHF. CDR3 DNA sequence: TGTGCCAGCAGCGTAGGGGGCAGTTCCAATCAGCCCCAGCATTTT.

This clone is a singleton in its sample. The chain links TRBV5-1 to TRBJ2-7, with TRBD2 matching 7 bases. Germline CDR1 and CDR2: SGHRS and YFSETQ. V trimming: 2 bases; J trimming: 0 bases; junction bases outside the gene matches: 2. The CDR3 extends over 14 amino acids. CDR3: CASSFSGNSYEQYF. The CDR3 nucleotides are TGCGCCAGCAGCTTCAGCGGGAACTCCTACGAGCAGTACTTC. Using reference TRBV5-1 and TRBJ2-7 for the parts outside the CDR3, the full variable domain is KAGVTQTPRYLIKTRGQQVTLSCSPISGHRSVSWYQQTPGQGLQFLFEYFSETQRNKGNFPGRFSGRQFSNSRSEMNVSTLELGDSALYLCASSFSGNSYEQYFGPGTRLTVT.

This sequence joins TRBV28 and TRBJ1-6; maybe TRBD1 (5 bases). Trimming pared 3 bases from V and 6 bases from J, leaving 12 bases between. Germline V lookup: CDR1 MDHEN, CDR2 SYDVKM. This CDR3 has 15 residues. CDR3 bases: TGTGCCAGCAGTTTCTTGACAGTTATTAATTCACCCCTCCACTTT. Its translation is CASSFLTVINSPLHF. Variable domain in full (rest from reference TRBV28 and TRBJ1-6): DVKVTQSSRYLVKRTGEKVFLECVQDMDHENMFWYRQDPGLGLRLIYFSYDVKMKEKGDIPEGYSVSREKKERFSLILESASTNQTSMYLCASSFLTVINSPLHFGNGTRLTVT.

This chain's CDR3 is CASSPVGTGSYNEQFF. For the CDR3, the DNA is TGTGCCAGCAGCCCTGTCGGGACAGGGTCCTACAATGAGCAGTTCTTC. The chain links TRBV11-3 to TRBJ2-1, with TRBD1 identical over 9 bases. CDR3 length: 16 amino acids. Germline V lookup: CDR1 SGHNT, CDR2 YENEEA. The J segment lost 1 base and the V segment lost 5 bases, leaving 6 bases of the junction unmatched.

The rearrangement uses TRBV13 and TRBJ1-6; 7 bases agree with TRBD1. Germline lookup yields CDR1 PRHDT and CDR2 FYEKMQ (reference sequence). The CDR3 sequence is 13 residues long. The V segment lost 5 bases and the J segment 10 bases; nucleotides outside the gene matches: 5. CDR3 nucleotide sequence: TGTGCCAGCAGCAGACAGGGAGGGTCACCCCTCCACTTT. It is translated as CASSRQGGSPLHF.

This clone was observed a handful of times. This sequence joins TRBV6-5 and TRBJ1-1, with a weak D call TRBD1 (6 bases). V was shortened by 6 bases and J by 1 base, with 9 bases between the two germline ends. Germline V gene sequence: CDR1 MNHEY, CDR2 SVGAGI. CDR3 length equals 13 residues. The CDR3 loop reads CASRGAGNTEAFF. The DNA of the CDR3 is TGTGCCAGCAGGGGGGCCGGGAACACTGAAGCTTTCTTT.

In this sample, this clone turned up once. This chain links TRBV5-1 with TRBJ2-1; no firm D call. The CDR3 is 14 amino acids. V was pared by 0 bases and J by 5 bases, with 9 bases between. Germline V gene lookup returns CDR1 SGHRS and CDR2 YFSETQ. CDR3 sequence: CASSLDGPHNEQFF. The CDR3, as DNA: TGCGCCAGCAGCTTGGATGGGCCGCACAATGAGCAGTTCTTC.

This clone was detected once. The chain uses TRBV10-3 and TRBJ2-2; D unclear. Germline V gene data show CDR1 as ENHRY and CDR2 as SYGVKD. The germline V and J ends were trimmed by 8 bases and 2 bases, with 12 bases remaining between them. The CDR3 totals 14 residues. In nucleotides, the CDR3 is TGTGCCATCCCCGAAGGTAGCAACACCGGGGAGCTGTTTTTT. Translating gives CAIPEGSNTGELFF.

The chain combines TRBV18 with TRBJ1-3; 7 bases fit TRBD1. The junction had 8 bases not matched to a gene; V was cut back by 6 bases and J by 0 bases. The CDR3 consists of 16 residues. Germline values: CDR1 KGHSH, CDR2 LQKENI. The CDR3 protein is CASSPGQANSGNTIYF. CDR3 bases: TGTGCCAGCTCCCCAGGACAGGCGAACTCTGGAAACACCATATATTTT.

The rearrangement uses TRBV4-3 and TRBJ1-3; D might be TRBD1 (6 bases). CDR1 and CDR2 (germline): LGHNA, YSLEER. V lost 4 bases to trimming and J lost 0 bases, with 10 bases between them. The CDR3 is 15 amino acids. Here the CDR3 reads CASSPGTNSGNTIYF. CDR3 bases: TGCGCCAGCAGCCCTGGGACAAACTCTGGAAACACCATATATTTT.

CDR3 residues: CASSEERSGNTIYF. CDR3 DNA: TGTGCCAGCAGTGAAGAGAGGAGTGGTAACACCATATATTTT. The chain recombines TRBV25-1 with TRBJ1-3; no definite D call. Looked up from germline, CDR1 is MGHDK and CDR2 is SYGVNS. The CDR3 sequence is 14 residues long. With 2 bases removed from V and 7 bases from J, the gap between germline ends came to 12 bases.

V is TRBV27 and J is TRBJ2-7; 8 bases line up with TRBD1. J gave up 0 bases and V 4 bases, and 8 bases lay outside the gene matches. The length of the CDR3 is 16 residues. The V gene's germline CDR1 is MNHEY and CDR2 SMNVEV (reference sequence). The CDR3 here is CASSSTPGQASYEQYF. CDR3 in DNA: TGTGCCAGCAGTTCAACTCCGGGACAGGCCTCCTACGAGCAGTACTTC.

The chain uses TRBV6-5 and TRBJ2-7; TRBD2 agrees at 15 bases. This CDR3 has 15 residues. The ends lost 4 bases at V and 4 bases at J; junction bases unmatched: 2. In germline, CDR1 is MNHEY, CDR2 SVGAGI. CDR3 sequence: CASSSGTSGGYEQYF. DNA of the CDR3: TGTGCCAGCAGTTCCGGGACTAGCGGGGGGTACGAGCAGTACTTC.

To note about this clone: One junction end does not reproduce the germline sequence, and a read error may be involved. The chain employs TRBV29-1 and TRBJ2-1, with 8 bases fitting TRBD2. This CDR3 has 12 amino acids. CDR1 SQVTM and CDR2 ANQGSEA come from the germline V gene. CDR3 sequence reads: CSVDGGGNGQFF. DNA of the CDR3: TGCAGCGTTGACGGGGGGGGGAATGGGCAGTTCTTC.